Shown below are 11 T cell receptor beta chains from a single sample sequenced in a study of cytomegalovirus exposure and HLA in healthy donors. PCR was performed using 60 Vbeta and 13 Jbeta primers. Sequencing was performed with immunoSEQ multiplex PCR; in TCRdb, only in-frame clones are kept and a portion is missing. The sample holds almost 200,000 clones, approximately 85% seen once. Sequenced input: PBMCs. Receptors were obtained from a woman in her forties or fifties in good health and CMV-seronegative.

This sequence joins TRBV5-8 and TRBJ2-6, with D unclear. This CDR3 region has 15 residues. The germline V gene has CDR1 SGHTS and CDR2 YDEGEE. V lost 0 bases, J lost 1 base, and 5 bases lay in between. In nucleotides, the CDR3 is TGTGCCAGCAGCTTGGTCCTTTCTGGGGCCAACGTCCTGACTTTC. This translates into CASSLVLSGANVLTF.

The gene calls are TRBV2 and TRBJ2-3; D might be TRBD2 (6 bases). Germline V lookup: CDR1 SNHLY, CDR2 FYNNEI. The germline V and J ends were trimmed by 6 bases and 0 bases, with 19 bases remaining between them. This CDR3 region has 17 residues. The CDR3 nucleotides are TGTGCCAGCAGCCTCACGGAGGACTATACTAGCACAGATACGCAGTATTTT. Its protein is CASSLTEDYTSTDTQYF.

The V call is TRBV9, the J call TRBJ2-1; 12 bases align to TRBD2. Germline CDR1 is SGDLS and CDR2 is YYNGEE. The V segment lost 0 bases and the J segment 6 bases; nucleotides outside the gene matches: 7. The CDR3 covers 17 residues. CDR3 loop: CASSVGGTSGRRNEQFF. The CDR3 coding sequence is TGTGCCAGCAGCGTAGGGGGTACTAGCGGGAGGCGCAATGAGCAGTTCTTC.

This rearrangement joins TRBV27 to TRBJ2-7, with TRBD2 as a possible D gene (6 bases). This CDR3 spans 14 amino acids. The germline CDR1 and CDR2 sequences are MNHEY and SMNVEV (reference sequence). V lost 3 bases to trimming and J lost 7 bases, with 16 bases between them. The CDR3 protein is CASSFAGRRGEQYF. In DNA form, the CDR3 reads TGTGCCAGCAGTTTCGCGGGTCGACGGGGGGAGCAGTACTTC.

This clone was observed a handful of times. The rearrangement uses TRBV19 and TRBJ1-5; D uncertain. V was cut by 3 bases and J by 5 bases, with 17 bases left in between. Germline lookup yields CDR1 LNHDA and CDR2 SQIVND (reference sequence). The CDR3 contains 16 residues. The CDR3 DNA reads TGTGCCAGTAGTATTGCCAGGTATCTGATTGATCAGCCCCAGCATTTT. Its translation: CASSIARYLIDQPQHF. Variable domain in full (rest from reference TRBV19 and TRBJ1-5): DGGITQSPKYLFRKEGQNVTLSCEQNLNHDAMYWYRQDPGQGLRLIYYSQIVNDFQKGDIAEGYSVSREKKESFPLTVTSAQKNPTAFYLCASSIARYLIDQPQHFGDGTRLSIL.

The chain joins TRBV6-5 to TRBJ1-1; possibly TRBD1 for D (5 bases). The CDR3 has 15 amino acids. From germline, CDR1 is MNHEY and CDR2 SVGAGI. V was shortened by 2 bases and J by 2 bases, with 12 bases between the two germline ends. The CDR3 region has the DNA TGTGCCAGCAGTTACCAGGGTCTCGTAAACACTGAAGCTTTCTTT. Translating gives CASSYQGLVNTEAFF.

This clone was seen just once. The genes are TRBV5-4 and TRBJ1-2, with 8 positions matching TRBD1. The CDR3 is made up of 12 amino acids. With 8 bases clipped from V and 8 bases from J, the junction kept 8 bases outside the gene matches. From germline, CDR1 is SGHNT and CDR2 YYREEE (reference sequence). The chain's CDR3 is CASSRGQGGYTF. The CDR3 nucleotides read TGTGCCAGTAGCAGAGGACAGGGCGGCTACACCTTC.

The chain carries TRBV9 and TRBJ1-1; D not certain. Germline assignment: CDR1 SGDLS and CDR2 YYNGEE. The CDR3 sequence is 13 residues long. V dropped 0 bases and J dropped 6 bases, with 9 bases sitting between them. The DNA of the CDR3 is TGTGCCAGCAGCGTAGTGAGAGGGCCTGAAGCTTTCTTT. Translation gives CASSVVRGPEAFF.

The rearrangement links TRBV19 to TRBJ1-2, with TRBD1 as a possible D gene (6 bases). Trimming took 8 bases from V and 1 from J, leaving 14 bases between them. The CDR3 totals 14 residues. The V gene's germline CDR1 is LNHDA and CDR2 SQIVND (reference sequence). In DNA form, the CDR3 reads TGTGCCAGTCTCGGGACATCGGTTAACTATGGCTACACCTTC. Translated, it gives CASLGTSVNYGYTF.

This clone was picked up one time. V and J are TRBV4-3 and TRBJ2-2; 8 nucleotides align to TRBD2. Germline trimming cut 6 bases from V and 3 bases from J; bases unmatched to any gene: 3. The CDR3 runs 14 residues. Germline loops: CDR1 LGHNA, CDR2 YSLEER. The CDR3, as DNA: TGCGCCAGCAGTCAACTAGCGGACACCGGGGAGCTGTTTTTT. Translated, it gives CASSQLADTGELFF.

The rearrangement links TRBV7-6 to TRBJ1-1, with D possibly matching TRBD1 (6 bases). The length of the CDR3 is 13 residues. The germline V and J ends were trimmed by 0 bases and 4 bases, with 6 bases remaining between them. Germline V gene data show CDR1 as SGHVS and CDR2 as FNYEAQ. DNA of the CDR3: TGTGCCAGCAGCTTAGCACAGGGCACTGAAGCTTTCTTT. This sequence encodes CASSLAQGTEAFF.